These 5 T cell receptor beta chains share one sample of origin, sequenced in a study of blood T cell repertoires in COVID-19. Produced via immunoSEQ multiplex PCR; TCRdb's table is partial and in-frame only. Here the sample spans about 250,000 clones, approximately 90% being singletons. The sequenced sample was peripheral blood. The receptors come from a woman aged 25 to 45 with COVID-19, enrolled during active disease.

In regard to this clone: At one of its ends the junction is not consistent with the germline gene, which may arise from a read error. This chain uses TRBV2 with TRBJ2-7, with 10 bases aligning to TRBD1. Germline V gene sequence: CDR1 SNHLY, CDR2 FYNNEI. CDR3 length: 13 amino acids. This chain's CDR3 is CASSEPTGGGWDF. The CDR3 nucleotides read TGTGCCAGCAGTGAACCGACAGGGGGCGGGTGGGACTTC.

CDR3 residues: CASSFSGRIEDTQYF. CDR3 sequence (DNA): TGTGCCAGCAGCTTTAGCGGGAGGATCGAGGATACGCAGTATTTT. J is TRBJ2-3 and V is TRBV7-2; 10 bases are a match to TRBD2. CDR1 and CDR2 (germline): SGHTA, FQGNSA. The ends lost 3 bases at V and 6 bases at J; junction bases unmatched: 6. The CDR3 is 15 amino acids.

V gene TRBV7-2 combines with J gene TRBJ2-3; tentative D call: TRBD2 (6 bases). V lost 6 bases, J lost 3 bases, and 16 bases lay in between. This CDR3 is built from 15 residues. Germline CDR1 SGHTA, CDR2 FQGNSA. The CDR3 reads CASRGTAAATDTQYF. The CDR3 bases are TGTGCCAGCAGGGGGACTGCCGCAGCGACAGATACGCAGTATTTT.

The genes are TRBV4-1 and TRBJ1-2, with D unresolved. This CDR3 is 17 amino acids long. Germline lookup yields CDR1 MGHRA and CDR2 YSYEKL. Trimming took off 3 bases at V and 4 bases at J, with 21 bases between the two ends. The CDR3: CASSQGSSSDLSYGYTF. DNA of the CDR3: TGCGCCAGCAGCCAGGGCTCGAGTTCGGACTTATCCTATGGCTACACCTTC.

The V gene is TRBV6-5, the J gene TRBJ2-2, with a possible D match to TRBD2 (5 bases). Germline V lookup: CDR1 MNHEY, CDR2 SVGAGI. The CDR3 consists of 16 residues. V lost 4 bases and J 5 bases, leaving 17 bases between the germline ends. The CDR3 loop is CASSSPGLSLTGELFF. The CDR3 DNA sequence: TGTGCCAGCAGTTCCCCCGGACTCAGTTTGACCGGGGAGCTGTTTTTT.